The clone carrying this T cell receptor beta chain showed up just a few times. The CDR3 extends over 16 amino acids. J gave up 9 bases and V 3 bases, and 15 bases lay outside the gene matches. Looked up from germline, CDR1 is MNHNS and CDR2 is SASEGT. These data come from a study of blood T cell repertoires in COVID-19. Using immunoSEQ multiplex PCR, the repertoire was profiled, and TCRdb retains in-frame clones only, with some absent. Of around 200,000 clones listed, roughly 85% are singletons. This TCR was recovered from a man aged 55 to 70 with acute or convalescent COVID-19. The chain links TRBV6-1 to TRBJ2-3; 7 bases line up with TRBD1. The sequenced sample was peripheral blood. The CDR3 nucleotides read TGTGCCAGCAGTGACACAAACCGGGACAGAGGGGCCACGCAGTATTTT. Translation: CASSDTNRDRGATQYF.